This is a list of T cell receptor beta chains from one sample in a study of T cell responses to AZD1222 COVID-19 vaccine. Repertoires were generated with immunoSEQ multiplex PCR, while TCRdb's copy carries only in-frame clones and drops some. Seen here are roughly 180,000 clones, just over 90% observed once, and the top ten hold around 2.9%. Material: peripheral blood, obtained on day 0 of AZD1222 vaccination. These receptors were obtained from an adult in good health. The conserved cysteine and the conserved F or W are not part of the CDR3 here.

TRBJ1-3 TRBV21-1 ASSATGGSSGNTIY
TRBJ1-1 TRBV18 ASSQSTGTEAF
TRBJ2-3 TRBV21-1 ASSAPGTSGDHRDTDTQY
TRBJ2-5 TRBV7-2 ASSPTGETQY
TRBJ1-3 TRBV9 ASSGRTPSSGNTIY
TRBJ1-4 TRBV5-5 ASSLLPQGLGATTNEKLF
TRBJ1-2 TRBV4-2 ASSQGTSLMNYGYT
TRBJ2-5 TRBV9 ASSLNSGLRETQY
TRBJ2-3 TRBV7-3 ASSALAGGLTDTQY
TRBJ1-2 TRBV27 ASSTSGGFGGYT
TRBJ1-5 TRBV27 ASSLEGAPSQPQH